The rows below give T cell receptor beta chains drawn from one sample of a study of shared clonotypes between healthy human individuals. Measured with immunoSEQ multiplex PCR; TCRdb has only the in-frame clones, and not every one. The sample lists fewer than 3 million clones; 85% to 95% were seen once. The sample consisted of naive CD4+ T cells from PBMCs. The origin of the receptors is a man in his late teens or twenties in good health. Some clones in this sample may be carry-over from other donors' samples. CDR3s include the opening cysteine and the closing phenylalanine or tryptophan. A D gene is named only where the DNA matches it firmly. Where a row states a size, it is once, few, many or the class of an expanded clone; other rows omit it.

clone size: -
J gene: TRBJ1-1
D gene: -
V gene: TRBV6-1
CDR3 protein: CASNNPRGARTEAFF
CDR3 DNA: TGTGCCAGCAACAACCCTCGGGGGGCGCGCACTGAAGCTTTCTTT

clone size: once
J gene: TRBJ2-1
D gene: -
V gene: TRBV7-3
CDR3 protein: CASSLSRDNEQFF
CDR3 DNA: TGTGCCAGCAGCTTAAGTAGGGACAATGAGCAGTTCTTC

clone size: -
J gene: TRBJ2-2
D gene: -
V gene: TRBV5-4
CDR3 protein: CASSSGVTTGDEELFF
CDR3 DNA: TGTGCCAGCAGCTCAGGGGTCACGACCGGGGACGAGGAGCTGTTTTTT

clone size: once
J gene: TRBJ2-7
D gene: -
V gene: TRBV28
CDR3 protein: CASSTRTGPSLYEQYF
CDR3 DNA: TGTGCCAGCAGTACTCGAACCGGGCCCTCCCTCTACGAGCAGTACTTC

clone size: -
J gene: TRBJ2-1
D gene: -
V gene: TRBV10-1
CDR3 protein: CASSALQRGNEQFF
CDR3 DNA: TGCGCCAGCAGTGCGCTCCAACGGGGCAATGAGCAGTTCTTC

clone size: -
J gene: TRBJ2-7
D gene: -
V gene: TRBV5-1
CDR3 protein: CASSHGGPSSYEQYF
CDR3 DNA: TGCGCCAGCAGTCACGGGGGTCCGAGCTCCTACGAGCAGTACTTC

clone size: -
J gene: TRBJ2-2
D gene: TRBD2
V gene: TRBV5-3
CDR3 protein: CARSRGLVWELFF
CDR3 DNA: TGTGCCAGAAGCCGCGGACTAGTTTGGGAGCTGTTTTTT

clone size: -
J gene: TRBJ2-7
D gene: -
V gene: TRBV27
CDR3 protein: CASSLIGARRGFDDEQYF
CDR3 DNA: TGTGCCAGCAGTTTAATTGGGGCCAGGAGGGGCTTTGACGACGAGCAGTACTTC

clone size: -
J gene: TRBJ1-2
D gene: TRBD1
V gene: TRBV18
CDR3 protein: CASSPSQGGYGYTF
CDR3 DNA: TGTGCCAGCTCACCAAGTCAGGGGGGGTATGGCTACACCTTC

clone size: -
J gene: TRBJ2-7
D gene: TRBD1
V gene: TRBV6-6
CDR3 protein: CASSWDRGLRQYF
CDR3 DNA: TGTGCCAGCAGTTGGGACAGGGGATTGAGGCAGTACTTC

clone size: -
J gene: TRBJ2-3
D gene: -
V gene: TRBV9
CDR3 protein: CASSVAHRAATDTQYF
CDR3 DNA: TGTGCCAGCAGCGTAGCCCACCGGGCAGCGACAGATACGCAGTATTTT

clone size: -
J gene: TRBJ1-3
D gene: TRBD1
V gene: TRBV18
CDR3 protein: CASSPLLLDRFHSGNTIYF
CDR3 DNA: TGTGCCAGCTCACCCCTTCTCCTGGACAGGTTCCACTCTGGAAACACCATATATTTT

clone size: -
J gene: TRBJ2-1
D gene: -
V gene: TRBV11-3
CDR3 protein: CASSFGRVGENEQFF
CDR3 DNA: TGTGCCAGCAGCTTTGGCCGGGTCGGTGAAAATGAGCAGTTCTTC

clone size: -
J gene: TRBJ1-3
D gene: -
V gene: TRBV5-1
CDR3 protein: CASSREGARIGNTIYF
CDR3 DNA: TGCGCCAGCAGCAGAGAAGGGGCCAGGATAGGAAACACCATATATTTT

clone size: -
J gene: TRBJ2-1
D gene: -
V gene: TRBV5-1
CDR3 protein: CASSLRVVGSSYNEQFF
CDR3 DNA: TGCGCCAGCAGCTTGAGGGTTGTGGGATCCTCCTACAATGAGCAGTTCTTC

clone size: -
J gene: TRBJ1-2
D gene: -
V gene: TRBV7-9
CDR3 protein: CASSLGGYGYTF
CDR3 DNA: TGTGCCAGCAGCTTAGGCGGCTATGGCTACACCTTC